Sequencing of this TCR beta chain was carried out in a study of PD-1 blockade in classical Hodgkin lymphoma. Produced via immunoSEQ multiplex PCR; TCRdb's table is partial and in-frame only. Among some 17,000 clones, about 75% were seen once, and the ten largest hold approximately 2.2%. General observations from the study: Reported baseline diversity: healthy donors highest, relapsed/refractory patients lowest. Complete responders showed a baseline diversity that resembled the diversity of newly diagnosed patients.

This clone was detected a few times. Its antigen is unidentified. The CDR3 loop spans 12 amino acids. Trimming cost V 1 base and J 10 bases, with 5 bases left between them. Germline values: CDR1 SGHAT, CDR2 FQNNGV. Time point noted: cycle 4 day 1 (C4D1), after less than 7 weeks of nivolumab. With no exception, relapse followed autologous stem cell transplantation in all patients, and brentuximab vedotin exposure varied. Magnetic depletion of unwanted cells isolated CD4+ T cells from thawed PBMCs. Best responses were complete response, partial response or progressive disease. This receptor was identified in a human donor with classical Hodgkin lymphoma. The chain uses TRBV11-2 and TRBJ1-6; D remains unclear. The material was CD4+ T cells from blood, obtained before the fourth cycle of nivolumab. The CDR3 region is CASSLAGSPLHF. For the CDR3, the DNA is TGTGCCAGCAGCTTAGCCGGCTCACCCCTCCACTTT.